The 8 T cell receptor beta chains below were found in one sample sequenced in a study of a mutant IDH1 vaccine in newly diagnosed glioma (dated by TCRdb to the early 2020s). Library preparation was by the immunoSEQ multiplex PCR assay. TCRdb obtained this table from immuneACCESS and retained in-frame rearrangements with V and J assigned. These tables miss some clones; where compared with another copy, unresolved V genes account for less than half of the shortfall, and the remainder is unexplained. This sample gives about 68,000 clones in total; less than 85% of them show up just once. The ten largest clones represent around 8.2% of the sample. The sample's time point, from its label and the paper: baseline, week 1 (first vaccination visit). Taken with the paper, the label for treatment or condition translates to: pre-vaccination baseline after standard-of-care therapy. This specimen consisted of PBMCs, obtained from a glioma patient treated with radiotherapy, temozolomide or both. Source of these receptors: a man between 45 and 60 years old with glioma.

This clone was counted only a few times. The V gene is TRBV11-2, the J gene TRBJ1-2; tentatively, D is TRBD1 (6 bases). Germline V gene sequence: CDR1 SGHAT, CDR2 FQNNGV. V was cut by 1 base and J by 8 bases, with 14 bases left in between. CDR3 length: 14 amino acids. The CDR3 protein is CASSLAARGEGYTF. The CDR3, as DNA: TGTGCCAGCAGCTTAGCGGCCAGGGGAGAGGGCTACACCTTC.

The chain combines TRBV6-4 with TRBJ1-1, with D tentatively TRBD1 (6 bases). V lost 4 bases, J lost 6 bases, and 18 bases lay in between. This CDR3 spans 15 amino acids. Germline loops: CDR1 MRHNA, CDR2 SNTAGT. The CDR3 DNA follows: TGTGCCAGCAGTGCCGGGGGACAACCCGGCGCTGAAGCTTTCTTT. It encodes CASSAGGQPGAEAFF.

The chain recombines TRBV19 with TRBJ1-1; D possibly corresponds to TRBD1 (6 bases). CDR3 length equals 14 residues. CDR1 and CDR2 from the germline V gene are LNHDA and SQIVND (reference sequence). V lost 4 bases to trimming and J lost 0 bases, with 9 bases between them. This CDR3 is CASSTGAMNTEAFF. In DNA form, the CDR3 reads TGTGCCAGTAGTACAGGGGCTATGAACACTGAAGCTTTCTTT.

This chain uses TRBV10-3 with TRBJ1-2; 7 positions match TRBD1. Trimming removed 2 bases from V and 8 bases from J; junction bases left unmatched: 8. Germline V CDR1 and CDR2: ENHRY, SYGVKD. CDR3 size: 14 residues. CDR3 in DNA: TGTGCCATCAGTGAGGGGACAGCAGCATGGGGCTACACCTTC. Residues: CAISEGTAAWGYTF.

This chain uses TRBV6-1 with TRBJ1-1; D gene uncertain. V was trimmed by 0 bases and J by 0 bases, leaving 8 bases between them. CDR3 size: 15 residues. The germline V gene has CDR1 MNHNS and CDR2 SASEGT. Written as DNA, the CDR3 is TGTGCCAGCAGTGAAGCCGGACGGGTGAACACTGAAGCTTTCTTT. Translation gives CASSEAGRVNTEAFF.

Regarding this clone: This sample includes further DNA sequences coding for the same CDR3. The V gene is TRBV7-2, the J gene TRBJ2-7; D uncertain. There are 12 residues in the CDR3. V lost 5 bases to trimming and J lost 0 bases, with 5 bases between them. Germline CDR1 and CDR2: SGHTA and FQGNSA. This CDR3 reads CASSPSSYEQYF. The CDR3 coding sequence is TGTGCCAGCAGCCCCAGCTCCTACGAGCAGTACTTC.

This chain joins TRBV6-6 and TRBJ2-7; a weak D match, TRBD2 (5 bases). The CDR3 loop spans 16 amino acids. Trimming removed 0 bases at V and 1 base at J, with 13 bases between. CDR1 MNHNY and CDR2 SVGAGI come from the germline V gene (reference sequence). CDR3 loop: CASSYSKSRGSYEQYF. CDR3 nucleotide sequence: TGTGCCAGCAGTTACTCGAAGAGCCGAGGGTCCTACGAGCAGTACTTC.

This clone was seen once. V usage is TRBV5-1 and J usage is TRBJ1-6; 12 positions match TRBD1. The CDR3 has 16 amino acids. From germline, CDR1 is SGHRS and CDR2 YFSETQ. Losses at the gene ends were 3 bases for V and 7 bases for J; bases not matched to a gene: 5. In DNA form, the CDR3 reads TGCGCCAGCAGCTCGGGACAGGGGGCAAAAAATTCACCCCTCCACTTT. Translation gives CASSSGQGAKNSPLHF.